These 8 T cell receptor beta chains were sequenced from one sample in a study of T-cell reconstitution after alpha-beta-depleted transplantation in children. Researchers prepared the TCRbeta library using unique molecular identifiers, the study reports. TCRdb itself ran the PCR reads through MiXCR, one entry per CDR3 protein. The data hold about 580,000 distinct CDR3 sequences, with more than 20% observed a single time. The sequencing here drew on PBMCs, mostly from graft donor cells, taken 360 days after TCRalphabeta/CD19-depleted stem cell transplant. The receptors derive from a boy under two years old who had a stem cell transplant for acute myeloid leukemia, so the T cells may come from the graft donor.

Many counts were recorded for this clonotype. The chain carries TRBV4-2 and TRBJ2-6; possibly TRBD1 for D (5 bases). The V end was cut by 4 bases, the J end by 1 base, with 8 bases between. This CDR3 spans 15 amino acids. Germline CDR1 is LGHNA and CDR2 is YNFKEQ. The CDR3 coding sequence is TGTGCCAGCAGCCCTGACAGATCTGGGGCCAACGTCCTGACTTTC. Protein sequence: CASSPDRSGANVLTF.

Many counts were recorded for this clonotype. The rearrangement links TRBV12-3 or TRBV12-4 to TRBJ2-1; tentatively, D is TRBD1 (6 bases). This CDR3 region has 16 residues. The V gene lost 5 bases and the J gene lost 3 bases, with 17 bases spanning the gap. Written as DNA, the CDR3 is TGTGCCAGCAGTCTTCAGCACAGGGCCCTCTACAATGAGCAGTTCTTC. Translating gives CASSLQHRALYNEQFF.

This clonotype was found a few times. The gene calls are TRBV12-3 or TRBV12-4 and TRBJ2-1, with TRBD1 matching 7 bases. J gave up 0 bases and V 5 bases, and 4 bases lay outside the gene matches. The CDR3 length is 15 residues. DNA for the CDR3: TGTGCCAGCAGTCCAGGGGGACCCTCCTACAATGAGCAGTTCTTC. As protein: CASSPGGPSYNEQFF.

This clonotype was seen ten or more times. The rearrangement uses TRBV20-1 and TRBJ2-7; D not certain. The length of the CDR3 is 12 residues. The germline V gene encodes CDR1 DFQATT and CDR2 SNEGSKA (reference sequence). V was shortened by 3 bases and J by 0 bases, with 6 bases between the two germline ends. Here the CDR3 reads CSASALSYEQYF. CDR3 nucleotides: TGCAGTGCTAGTGCCCTCTCCTACGAGCAGTACTTC.

The sample holds a few counts of this clonotype. V and J are TRBV6-5 and TRBJ1-2, with D unresolved. This CDR3 comprises 13 residues. V was pared by 2 bases and J by 2 bases, with 6 bases between. Germline V gene sequence: CDR1 MNHEY, CDR2 SVGAGI. The CDR3 is CASSYDQNYGYTF. CDR3 in DNA: TGTGCCAGCAGTTACGACCAAAACTATGGCTACACCTTC.

The chain recombines TRBV29-1 with TRBJ1-1; weak D call: TRBD1 (5 bases). CDR3 length: 15 amino acids. V lost 2 bases and J 5 bases, leaving 18 bases between the germline ends. Looked up from germline, CDR1 is SQVTM and CDR2 is ANQGSEA. CDR3 residues: CSVEKDPIGGTEAFF. For the CDR3, the DNA is TGCAGCGTTGAAAAGGACCCGATTGGGGGAACTGAAGCTTTCTTT.

This clonotype was seen only a few times. The chain employs TRBV20-1 and TRBJ1-2; TRBD1 aligns across 8 bases. This CDR3 has 13 amino acids. Per the germline V gene, CDR1 is DFQATT and CDR2 is SNEGSKA (reference sequence). V trimming: 5 bases; J trimming: 4 bases; junction bases outside the gene matches: 6. The CDR3 DNA follows: TGCAGTGCTGCCGCCGGACAGGGCTATGGCTACACCTTC. Translating gives CSAAAGQGYGYTF.

The sample holds a few counts of this clonotype. The chain links TRBV12-3 or TRBV12-4 to TRBJ2-1, with a weak D call TRBD2 (5 bases). The CDR3 is made up of 12 amino acids. Between the trimmed V and J ends, which lost 3 bases and 13 bases, there was a span of 13 bases. In DNA form, the CDR3 reads TGTGCCAGCAGTTTTTTATCGAGGGTTCAGTTCTTC. It encodes CASSFLSRVQFF.